A selection of T cell receptor beta chains follows, all from one sample in a study of patients and donors after allogeneic stem cell transplantation. TCRdb itself ran the RT-PCR reads through MiXCR, one entry per CDR3 protein. The data show about a million distinct CDR3 sequences, about a sixth seen once. The material sequenced was blood, either unsorted or a sorted T cell fraction (not recorded which). All receptors come from a human donor who was either an allogeneic HSCT recipient or a stem cell or donor lymphocyte infusion donor (not recorded which). It is not recorded whose cells these are; they may come from a transplant donor. Both conserved end residues are part of each CDR3. D genes are given only for firm matches. Size is stated for part of the rows, as once, few or many counts, or as a class when the clone is expanded.

TRBJ1-2 | NA | TRBV7-9 | NA | TGTGCCAGCAGCCCAGAACCTTTCTATGGCTACACCTTC | CASSPEPFYGYTF
TRBJ2-7 | NA | TRBV2 | NA | TGTGCCAGCACAGATCAACACTACGAGCAGTACTTC | CASTDQHYEQYF
TRBJ2-7 | NA | TRBV21-1 | NA | TGTGCCAGCAGCAAAGCGGAGGGGGCCCACTACGAGCAGTACTTC | CASSKAEGAHYEQYF
TRBJ1-4 | NA | TRBV12-3/TRBV12-4 | NA | TGTGCCAGCAGTTTAAAGGACTTAAAGATCGGGACACCTTATGAAAAACTGTTTTTT | CASSLKDLKIGTPYEKLFF
TRBJ1-2 | NA | TRBV7-8 | NA | TGTGCCAGCAGCTTACCGGACAGATACTATGGCTACACCTTC | CASSLPDRYYGYTF
TRBJ1-6 | few | TRBV5-1 | TRBD1 | TGCGCCAGCAGCTTGGGACAGGGGGTAGGTGATTCACCCCTCCACTTT | CASSLGQGVGDSPLHF
TRBJ2-7 | NA | TRBV2 | TRBD2 | TGTGCCAGCACCTCAACCGTGGTAGCGGGAGGCGCGGAGCAGTACTTC | CASTSTVVAGGAEQYF
TRBJ2-2 | NA | TRBV6-2/TRBV6-3 | NA | TGTGCCAGCAGTCACTCCACCGGGGCCGGAAACACCGGGGAGCTGTTTTTT | CASSHSTGAGNTGELFF
TRBJ2-7 | many | TRBV29-1 | TRBD1 | TGCAGCGTTGGGACAGGCTACGAGCAGTACTTC | CSVGTGYEQYF
TRBJ1-2 | few | TRBV12-3/TRBV12-4 | NA | TGTGCCAGCAGTTTGGTTAGAGCTAGAAGGGGAAGACAGTACTACACCTTC | CASSLVRARRGRQYYTF
TRBJ2-2 | NA | TRBV13 | TRBD1 | TGTGCCAGCAGCCGAACAGGGGAGAACACCGGGGAGCTGTTTTTT | CASSRTGENTGELFF
TRBJ2-5 | few | TRBV12-3/TRBV12-4 | NA | TGTGCCAGCAGTCCGGAGGGGGAGACTTCGGAGACCCAGTACTTC | CASSPEGETSETQYF
TRBJ2-4 | few | TRBV27 | NA | TGTGCCAGCAGTTTATCAGGGTTGAACATTCAGTACTTC | CASSLSGLNIQYF
TRBJ2-7 | few | TRBV4-1 | NA | TGCGCCAGCAGCCAAGTACTCCAAAACTCCTACGAGCAGTACTTC | CASSQVLQNSYEQYF
TRBJ2-7 | NA | TRBV19 | NA | TGTGCCAGTAGTATAGTCGGGGGCCCGGACGAGCAGTACTTC | CASSIVGGPDEQYF
TRBJ1-1 | few | TRBV20-1 | NA | TGCAGTGCTAGAGATCCAGGAGGGATGTATGACGCTTTCTTT | CSARDPGGMYDAFF
TRBJ1-1 | few | TRBV4-3 | NA | TGCGCCAGCAGCCAAGATTGGACCGAGGGGAAGTCTGAAGCTTTCTTT | CASSQDWTEGKSEAFF
TRBJ2-2 | NA | TRBV20-1 | TRBD2 | TGCAGTGCTAGAATAGCGGGCACGACCGGGGAGCTGTTTTTT | CSARIAGTTGELFF
TRBJ2-1 | NA | TRBV18 | NA | TGTGCCAGCTTCAGGGTCTCCTACAATGAGCAGTTCTTC | CASFRVSYNEQFF
TRBJ2-2 | many | TRBV7-2 | NA | TGTGCCAGCACACTTAGGGGGGGCGCGAACACCGGGGAGCTGTTTTTT | CASTLRGGANTGELFF
TRBJ2-2 | few | TRBV7-3 | NA | TGTGCCAGCAGCTTACGAGGGGCGCGAGGCGGGGAGCTGTTTTTT | CASSLRGARGGELFF
TRBJ2-1 | NA | TRBV7-2 | NA | TGTGCCAGCAGCCTAGACCACCCTGAGCAGTTCTTC | CASSLDHPEQFF
TRBJ2-7 | NA | TRBV20-1 | NA | TGCAGTGCGCCGGGAAACGGGGCCTCCTACGAGCAGTACTTC | CSAPGNGASYEQYF
TRBJ1-5 | NA | TRBV19 | TRBD1 | TGTGCCAGTAGTATAGGCACAGGGCGGACAGGGGATAGCAATCAGCCCCAGCATTTT | CASSIGTGRTGDSNQPQHF
TRBJ2-5 | once | TRBV12-3/TRBV12-4 | NA | TGTGCCAGCAGTGTGGACTGGATAGGGACCCAGTACTTC | CASSVDWIGTQYF
TRBJ2-5 | NA | TRBV5-6 | NA | TGTGCCAGCAGCTTCCCTAAACAAGAGACCCAGTACTTC | CASSFPKQETQYF
TRBJ2-1 | NA | TRBV7-3 | TRBD2 | TGTGCCAGCAGCTCCGGACTAGTTGGCAATGAGCAGTTCTTC | CASSSGLVGNEQFF
TRBJ2-5 | NA | TRBV6-5 | TRBD2 | TGTGCCAGCAGTTACGGGGGGAGGGCCCAGGAGACCCAGTACTTC | CASSYGGRAQETQYF
TRBJ2-3 | NA | TRBV29-1 | TRBD1 | TGCAGCGTAGAGGACAGGGGCTCTAGCACAGATACGCAGTATTTT | CSVEDRGSSTDTQYF
TRBJ2-3 | NA | TRBV2 | TRBD2 | TGTGCCAGCAGGCAACTAGCGGGACAAGGCACAGATACGCAGTATTTT | CASRQLAGQGTDTQYF
TRBJ2-3 | few | TRBV2 | NA | TGTGCCAGCAGTGAAGTTGCGGACAGCGCTAGCACAGATACGCAGTATTTT | CASSEVADSASTDTQYF
TRBJ1-1 | NA | TRBV12-3/TRBV12-4 | NA | TGTGCCAGCAGTATCCGTATGGGGCCGTTCGGGGGTGAAGCTTTCTTT | CASSIRMGPFGGEAFF
TRBJ1-1 | few | TRBV5-1 | NA | TGCGCCAGCAGCTTTACAGTTGGGGACACTGAAGCTTTCTTT | CASSFTVGDTEAFF
TRBJ2-7 | few | TRBV6-5 | TRBD1 | TGTGCCAGCAGTTACAGCGGACAGGGGGCGAGTATCAACGAGCAGTACTTC | CASSYSGQGASINEQYF
TRBJ1-1 | few | TRBV13 | NA | TGTGCCAGCAGCTCTACCCCGAAGGCTTTCTTT | CASSSTPKAFF
TRBJ2-7 | few | TRBV9 | TRBD1 | TGTGCCAGCAGCGGGGGGACAGCCTCCTACGAGCAGTACTTC | CASSGGTASYEQYF
TRBJ2-1 | few | TRBV24-1 | NA | TGTGCCACCAGTGATTTGGGCCCGACCGGGCAGAACAATGAGCAGTTCTTC | CATSDLGPTGQNNEQFF
TRBJ2-7 | few | TRBV20-1 | NA | TGCAGTGCTCCCCAGAATACGGTGGTGGAGCAGTACTTC | CSAPQNTVVEQYF
TRBJ1-1 | NA | TRBV28 | NA | TGTGCCAGCAGTTTGGTAACACTCAACACTGAAGCTTTCTTT | CASSLVTLNTEAFF
TRBJ2-3 | NA | TRBV5-1 | NA | TGCGCCAGCAGCTTGGATTTTGGTCATACGCAGTATTTT | CASSLDFGHTQYF
TRBJ2-7 | NA | TRBV7-2 | TRBD1 | TGTGCCAGCAGCTATACGCCGGGACAGGGCGGCGAGCAGTACTTC | CASSYTPGQGGEQYF
TRBJ2-7 | NA | TRBV27 | NA | TGTGCCAGCAGTTCCCCCCGATCTTCCTCCTACGAGCAGTACTTC | CASSSPRSSSYEQYF
TRBJ2-2 | many | TRBV12-3/TRBV12-4 | NA | TGTGCCAGCAAAATGAACACCGGGGAGCTGTTTTTT | CASKMNTGELFF
TRBJ1-5 | NA | TRBV19 | TRBD1 | TGTGCCAGTAGCCAAGGGGGCCCTCCTAATAATCAGCCCCAGCATTTT | CASSQGGPPNNQPQHF
TRBJ2-7 | few | TRBV4-1 | NA | TGCGCCAGCAGCCCAGCACAGGTAACCTACGAGCAGTACTTC | CASSPAQVTYEQYF
TRBJ2-7 | few | TRBV2 | NA | TGTGCCAGCAGTGAAGCGCTTGGGGGGCCCTACGAGCAGTACTTC | CASSEALGGPYEQYF
TRBJ2-7 | NA | TRBV6-1 | TRBD1 | TGTGCCAGCAGACCGGGACAGTATGCCTACGAGCAGTACTTC | CASRPGQYAYEQYF
TRBJ1-1 | few | TRBV5-1 | NA | TGCGCCAGCACCGCGTCTCGGGGCTTAGGGAACACTGAAGCTTTCTTT | CASTASRGLGNTEAFF
TRBJ2-2 | few | TRBV20-1 | NA | TGCAGTGCTAGAACTTCCGAGAGACATACCGGGGAGCTGTTTTTT | CSARTSERHTGELFF
TRBJ2-2 | NA | TRBV2 | NA | TGTGCCAGCAGTGAAGCGCTTCTCCCTTATGGGCGGGACACCGGGGAGCTGTTTTTT | CASSEALLPYGRDTGELFF
TRBJ1-2 | NA | TRBV5-6 | NA | TGTGCCAGCAGCTTTCCGACCGACAACTATGGCTACACCTTC | CASSFPTDNYGYTF
TRBJ2-1 | few | TRBV11-2 | TRBD2 | TGTGCCAGCAGCCGCGGACTAGCGGGGGAATACAATGAGCAGTTCTTC | CASSRGLAGEYNEQFF
TRBJ1-3 | NA | TRBV21-1 | NA | TGTGCCAGCAGAAAGGAACAGGGGCTCTCTGGAAACACCATATATTTT | CASRKEQGLSGNTIYF
TRBJ2-3 | NA | TRBV11-2 | NA | TGTGCCAGCAGCTTAGTGTCTGGAGGGGGGGGTCGCACAGATACGCAGTATTTT | CASSLVSGGGGRTDTQYF
TRBJ1-4 | few | TRBV25-1 | NA | TGTGCCAGCAGTCCTTACGGGATAGGGGCTGGGGAAAAACTGTTTTTT | CASSPYGIGAGEKLFF